Listed here is a single T cell receptor (beta chain). The antigen is not known. TCRdb keeps only in-frame clones here, not all; method: immunoSEQ multiplex PCR. This sample has 86,000 or so clones, with just over 95% found just once. Thymic material originated from resections removed in the course of corrective heart surgery. The CDR3 runs to 11 residues. Between the trimmed V and J ends, which lost 7 bases and 5 bases, there was a span of 7 bases. From germline, CDR1 is WSHSY and CDR2 SAAADI. The source of the sample is a study of human thymus T cells. Overall study findings and caveats: What appeared biased in thymic and blood repertoires was the usage of V and J genes. Related research described thymic repertoires that were highly overlapping among unrelated individuals.

The V gene is TRBV10-2, the J gene TRBJ2-3; D call uncertain. The sequence came from a boy younger than two with a congenital heart defect but otherwise immunologically healthy. Sample: thymus tissue. CDR3 sequence: CASNLEDTQYF. In DNA form, the CDR3 reads TGCGCCAGCAACCTAGAAGATACGCAGTATTTT.